What follows is one TCR beta chain and its context. The data stem from a study of identical twins. The CDR3 runs 16 residues. The J segment lost 3 bases and the V segment lost 4 bases, leaving 4 bases of the junction unmatched. CDR1 and CDR2 (germline): SGHRS, YFSETQ. Each CDR3 protein gets one entry after TCRdb re-called the 5' RACE reads with MiXCR. The sample has 700,000 or so distinct CDR3 sequences, 8.6% seen once. These records were also assigned to another study, of yellow fever vaccine responses in identical twins.

The specimen sequenced was PBMCs. The chain is built from TRBV5-1 and TRBJ2-6; 10 nucleotides line up with TRBD1. The receptor's source is a woman between 18 and 30 years old in good health. CDR3 amino acids: CASSAGTGVGANVLTF. CDR3 DNA sequence: TGCGCCAGCAGCGCCGGGACAGGGGTTGGGGCCAACGTCCTGACTTTC.